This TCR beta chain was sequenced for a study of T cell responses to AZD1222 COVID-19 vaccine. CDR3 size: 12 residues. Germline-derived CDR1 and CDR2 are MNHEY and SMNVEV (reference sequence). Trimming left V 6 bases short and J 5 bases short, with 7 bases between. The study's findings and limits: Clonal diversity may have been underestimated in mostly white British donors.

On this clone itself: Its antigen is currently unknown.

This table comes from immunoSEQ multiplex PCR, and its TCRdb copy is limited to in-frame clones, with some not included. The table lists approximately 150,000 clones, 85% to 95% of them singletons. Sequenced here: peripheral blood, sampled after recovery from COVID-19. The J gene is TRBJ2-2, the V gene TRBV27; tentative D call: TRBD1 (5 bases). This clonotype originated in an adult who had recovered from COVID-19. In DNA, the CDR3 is TGTGCCAGCAGGGGGCCGACCGGGGAGCTGTTTTTT. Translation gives CASRGPTGELFF.